One and the same sample provided the 18 T cell receptor beta chains below, sequenced in a study of blood T cell repertoires in COVID-19. Sequencing used immunoSEQ multiplex PCR; TCRdb keeps in-frame clones, though not all of them. The sample contains roughly 230,000 clones, 85% to 90% of which appear only once. Sequenced input: peripheral blood. Receptors were obtained from a woman aged 55-70 years with COVID-19, enrolled during active disease.

This clone was counted once. The CDR3 DNA is TGTGCCAGTAGTATAGGGCCAGGGTCTGGAAACACCATATATTTT. Translation: CASSIGPGSGNTIYF. V usage is TRBV19 and J usage is TRBJ1-3, with a possible D match to TRBD1 (5 bases). The CDR3 is 15 amino acids. V gave up 1 base and J gave up 1 base, with 8 bases separating them. In germline, CDR1 is LNHDA, CDR2 SQIVND (reference sequence).

The J gene is TRBJ1-2, the V gene TRBV5-1; 8 bases map to TRBD1. Germline loops: CDR1 SGHRS, CDR2 YFSETQ. The CDR3 has 14 amino acids. The J segment lost 3 bases and the V segment lost 4 bases, leaving 5 bases of the junction unmatched. CDR3 bases: TGCGCCAGCAGCACAGGGACAGGCGACTATGGCTACACCTTC. This codes for CASSTGTGDYGYTF.

The CDR3 is CASSQERAGQGNYGYTF. Here the CDR3 DNA reads TGTGCCAGCAGCCAAGAGAGAGCTGGACAGGGAAACTATGGCTACACCTTC. The chain joins TRBV4-2 to TRBJ1-2; 8 nucleotides match TRBD1. The CDR3 sequence is 17 residues long. CDR1 is LGHNA and CDR2 is YNFKEQ in the germline V gene. Losses at the gene ends were 0 bases for V and 2 bases for J; bases not matched to a gene: 8.

The CDR3, as DNA: TGTGCCTGGACGCTTGGGCGGGGGGGCCGTGATGAGCAGTTCTTC. Translating gives CAWTLGRGGRDEQFF. The chain is built from TRBV30 and TRBJ2-1; the match to TRBD2 covers 9 bases. J gave up 8 bases and V 4 bases, and 12 bases lay outside the gene matches. Looked up from germline, CDR1 is GTSNPN and CDR2 is SVGIG (reference sequence). This CDR3 comprises 15 residues. Full variable domain (remainder filled in from reference TRBV30 and TRBJ2-1): SQTIHQWPATLVQPVGSPLSLECTVEGTSNPNLYWYRQAAGRGLQLLFYSVGIGQISSEVPQNLSASRPQDRQFILSSKKLLLSDSGFYLCAWTLGRGGRDEQFFGPGTRLTVL.

This chain joins TRBV11-1 and TRBJ2-1; D is possibly TRBD1 (6 bases). With 3 bases removed from V and 2 bases from J, the gap between germline ends came to 14 bases. This CDR3 comprises 16 residues. CDR1 is SGHAT and CDR2 is FQDESV in the germline V gene (reference sequence). CDR3 DNA: TGTGCCAGCAGCTTTGTTCGGGACACGACCTACAATGAGCAGTTCTTC. As protein: CASSFVRDTTYNEQFF.

This chain links TRBV12-3 or TRBV12-4 with TRBJ2-2; D is undetermined. Trimming stripped 11 bases from V and 2 bases from J, with 12 bases between. This CDR3 is built from 13 residues. CDR3 nucleotide sequence: TGTGCCTCCCGAGGCTACAACACCGGGGAGCTGTTTTTT. Encoded protein: CASRGYNTGELFF.

The J gene is TRBJ2-7, the V gene TRBV4-3; 8 bases are shared with TRBD1. The J segment lost 2 bases and the V segment lost 2 bases, leaving 2 bases of the junction unmatched. The CDR3 is 14 residues long. Germline values: CDR1 LGHNA, CDR2 YSLEER. CDR3 amino acids: CASSQRTGPYEQYF. CDR3 DNA sequence: TGCGCCAGCAGCCAAAGGACAGGGCCCTACGAGCAGTACTTC.

V usage is TRBV7-2 and J usage is TRBJ2-1, with 13 positions matching TRBD2. The CDR3 has 16 amino acids. Germline V gene lookup returns CDR1 SGHTA and CDR2 FQGNSA. V lost 7 bases and J lost 4; bases outside the gene matches: 7. CDR3 DNA sequence: TGTGCCAGCACCCTGGGACTAGCGGGGTCTTACAATGAGCAGTTCTTC. Its translation: CASTLGLAGSYNEQFF. The whole variable domain, remainder taken from reference TRBV7-2 and TRBJ2-1, is GAGVSQSPSNKVTEKGKDVELRCDPISGHTALYWYRQSLGQGLEFLIYFQGNSAPDKSGLPSDRFSAERTGGSVSTLTIQRTQQEDSAVYLCASTLGLAGSYNEQFFGPGTRLTVL.

The chain combines TRBV7-7 with TRBJ2-1; possible D gene TRBD2, 7 bases. This CDR3 has 15 amino acids. Between the trimmed V and J ends, which lost 1 base and 7 bases, there was a span of 14 bases. Per germline, CDR1 SSHAT and CDR2 FNYEAQ (reference sequence). The CDR3 DNA is TGTGCCAGCAGCTTAGGTTGGGGGGGCCTTAATGAGCAGTTCTTC. It specifies CASSLGWGGLNEQFF.

V usage is TRBV10-3 and J usage is TRBJ2-1; TRBD2 agrees at 10 bases. The CDR3 runs 16 residues. Germline loops: CDR1 ENHRY, CDR2 SYGVKD. V lost 2 bases, J lost 7 bases, and 8 bases stayed unmatched. The CDR3 coding sequence is TGTGCCATCAGTGAGCCCCGAGCGGGGGGGATGAATGAGCAGTTCTTC. As protein: CAISEPRAGGMNEQFF.

V usage is TRBV5-1 and J usage is TRBJ2-1; 9 bases are a match to TRBD1. Unmatched junction bases numbered 9, after V lost 7 bases and J lost 4 bases. CDR1 and CDR2 from the germline V gene are SGHRS and YFSETQ. The CDR3 length is 15 residues. CDR3: CASFPGQGSYNEQFF. The CDR3, as DNA: TGCGCCAGCTTCCCCGGACAGGGGTCATACAATGAGCAGTTCTTC.

Comment on this clone: In the same sample, other DNA sequences code for this CDR3. V and J are TRBV19 and TRBJ1-3, with no clear D. This CDR3 has 13 amino acids. Germline V gene lookup returns CDR1 LNHDA and CDR2 SQIVND (reference sequence). Trimming removed 5 bases from V and 0 bases from J, with 5 bases in between. CDR3 DNA: TGTGCCAGTAGTCTGCGCTCTGGAAACACCATATATTTT. Its protein product is CASSLRSGNTIYF.

J is TRBJ1-3 and V is TRBV25-1; D may be TRBD1 (6 bases). The CDR3 length is 15 residues. Germline-derived CDR1 and CDR2 are MGHDK and SYGVNS. The V and J ends lost 4 bases and 3 bases respectively, with 13 bases between them. The CDR3 loop is CASSAWTASGNTIYF. The CDR3 DNA sequence: TGTGCCAGCAGTGCCTGGACAGCAAGTGGAAACACCATATATTTT.

This clone was detected only once. A read error is possible here, since a much larger clone lies one base away. The chain combines TRBV9 with TRBJ2-1; 12 bases match TRBD2. Germline CDR1 SGDLS, CDR2 YYNGEE. V shed 3 bases, J shed 2 bases, and the junction held 0 bases outside the gene matches. CDR3 length: 15 residues. The CDR3 is CASSASGGAYNEQFF. CDR3 bases: TGTGCCAGCAGCGCTAGCGGGGGGGCCTACAATGAGCAGTTCTTC.

This chain connects TRBV5-1 to TRBJ1-1; 8 bases fit TRBD1. CDR3 length equals 17 residues. Germline V CDR1 and CDR2: SGHRS, YFSETQ. Trimming took 0 bases from V and 1 from J; bases not matched to a gene: 8. CDR3 bases: TGCGCCAGCAGCTTGGCGAGGACAGGGTTGCGGAACACTGAAGCTTTCTTT. Translating gives CASSLARTGLRNTEAFF.

This sequence joins TRBV7-3 and TRBJ1-6; D unresolved. The CDR3 is 14 amino acids. V dropped 2 bases and J dropped 7 bases, with 9 bases sitting between them. Germline V gives CDR1 SGHTA, CDR2 FQGTGA. CDR3 coding DNA: TGTGCCAGCAGCTTAGGCCAGCGAAATTCACCCCTCCACTTT. Translating it yields CASSLGQRNSPLHF. The full variable domain, in which reference TRBV7-3 and TRBJ1-6 provide the parts outside the CDR3, is GAGVSQTPSNKVTEKGKYVELRCDPISGHTALYWYRQSLGQGPEFLIYFQGTGAADDSGLPNDRFFAVRPEGSVSTLKIQRTERGDSAVYLCASSLGQRNSPLHFGNGTRLTVT.

The genes are TRBV2 and TRBJ2-1, with D unresolved. The CDR3 loop spans 11 amino acids. Germline loops: CDR1 SNHLY, CDR2 FYNNEI. The V and J ends lost 7 bases and 1 base respectively, with 2 bases between them. CDR3 coding DNA: TGTGCCAGCATATCCTACAATGAGCAGTTCTTC. Translation: CASISYNEQFF.

CDR3 protein: CASSPLTGNVPSTDTQYF. Written as DNA, the CDR3 is TGCGCCAGCAGCCCCTTGACAGGGAACGTCCCCAGCACAGATACGCAGTATTTT. This chain connects TRBV4-1 to TRBJ2-3; 7 bases are a match to TRBD1. CDR1 is MGHRA and CDR2 is YSYEKL in the germline V gene. The CDR3 loop spans 18 amino acids. The V and J ends lost 4 bases and 0 bases, in that order; junction bases with no gene match: 13.